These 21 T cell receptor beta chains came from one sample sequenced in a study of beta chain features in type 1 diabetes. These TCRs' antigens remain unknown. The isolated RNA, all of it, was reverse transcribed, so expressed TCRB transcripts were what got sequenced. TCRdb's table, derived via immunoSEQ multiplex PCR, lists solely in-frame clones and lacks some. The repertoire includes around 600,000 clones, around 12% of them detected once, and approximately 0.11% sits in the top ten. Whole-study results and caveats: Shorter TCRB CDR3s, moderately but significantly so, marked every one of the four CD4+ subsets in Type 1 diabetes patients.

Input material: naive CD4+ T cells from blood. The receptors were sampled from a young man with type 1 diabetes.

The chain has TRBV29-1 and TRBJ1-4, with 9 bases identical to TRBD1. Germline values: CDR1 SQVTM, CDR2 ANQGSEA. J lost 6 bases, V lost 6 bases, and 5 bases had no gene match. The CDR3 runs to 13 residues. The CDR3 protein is CSVGQGIDEKLFF. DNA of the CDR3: TGCAGCGTCGGACAGGGGATAGATGAAAAACTGTTTTTT.

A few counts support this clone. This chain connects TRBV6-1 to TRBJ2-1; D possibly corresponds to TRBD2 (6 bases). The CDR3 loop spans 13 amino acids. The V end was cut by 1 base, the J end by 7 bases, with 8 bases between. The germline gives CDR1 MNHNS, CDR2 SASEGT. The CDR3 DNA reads TGTGCCAGCAGTGAAGTGGGACTGAATGAGCAGTTCTTC. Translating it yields CASSEVGLNEQFF.

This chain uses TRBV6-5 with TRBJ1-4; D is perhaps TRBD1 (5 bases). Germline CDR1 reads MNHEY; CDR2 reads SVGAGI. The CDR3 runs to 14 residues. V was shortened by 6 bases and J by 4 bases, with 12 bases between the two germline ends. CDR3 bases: TGTGCCAGCAGGCGGGACTTGGGTAATGAAAAACTGTTTTTT. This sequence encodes CASRRDLGNEKLFF.

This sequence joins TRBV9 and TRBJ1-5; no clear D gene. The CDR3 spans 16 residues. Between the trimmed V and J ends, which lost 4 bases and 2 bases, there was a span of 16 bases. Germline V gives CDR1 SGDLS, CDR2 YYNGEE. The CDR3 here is CASSSGRHDGNQPQHF. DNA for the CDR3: TGTGCCAGCAGCTCAGGCCGACACGACGGCAATCAGCCCCAGCATTTT.

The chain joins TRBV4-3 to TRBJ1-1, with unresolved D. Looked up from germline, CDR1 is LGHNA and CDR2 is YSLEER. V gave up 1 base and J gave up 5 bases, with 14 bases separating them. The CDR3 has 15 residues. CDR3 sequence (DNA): TGCGCCAGCAGCCAAGTTTCAGGAGTGAGTACTGAAGCTTTCTTT. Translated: CASSQVSGVSTEAFF.

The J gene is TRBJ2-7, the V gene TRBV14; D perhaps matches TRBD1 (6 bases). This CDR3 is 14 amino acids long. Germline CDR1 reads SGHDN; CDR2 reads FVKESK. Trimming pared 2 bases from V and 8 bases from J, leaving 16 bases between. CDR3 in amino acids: CASSQNREYKKQYF. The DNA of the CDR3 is TGTGCCAGCAGCCAAAACAGGGAGTACAAGAAGCAGTACTTC.

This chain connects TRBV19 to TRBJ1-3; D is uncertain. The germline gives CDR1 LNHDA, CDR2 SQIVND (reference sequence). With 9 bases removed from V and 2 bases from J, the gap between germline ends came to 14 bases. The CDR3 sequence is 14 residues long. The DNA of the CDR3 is TGTGCCAGCCGACGGCAGGCCACTGGAAACACCATATATTTT. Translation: CASRRQATGNTIYF. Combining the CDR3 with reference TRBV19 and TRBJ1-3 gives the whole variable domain DGGITQSPKYLFRKEGQNVTLSCEQNLNHDAMYWYRQDPGQGLRLIYYSQIVNDFQKGDIAEGYSVSREKKESFPLTVTSAQKNPTAFYLCASRRQATGNTIYFGEGSWLTVV.

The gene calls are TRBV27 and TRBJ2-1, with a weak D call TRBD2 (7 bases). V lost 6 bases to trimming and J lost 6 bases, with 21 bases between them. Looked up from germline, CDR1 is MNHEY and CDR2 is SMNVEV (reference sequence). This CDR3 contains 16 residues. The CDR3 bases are TGTGCCAGCAGCTCCCTTGGGGCGGGGGCGACCAATGAGCAGTTCTTC. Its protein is CASSSLGAGATNEQFF.

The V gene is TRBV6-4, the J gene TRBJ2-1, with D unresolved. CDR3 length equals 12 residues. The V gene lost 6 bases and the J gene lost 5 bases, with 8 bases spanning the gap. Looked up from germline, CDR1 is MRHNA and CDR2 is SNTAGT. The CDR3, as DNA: TGTGCCAGCAGGGGGTTAAACAATGAGCAGTTCTTC. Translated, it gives CASRGLNNEQFF.

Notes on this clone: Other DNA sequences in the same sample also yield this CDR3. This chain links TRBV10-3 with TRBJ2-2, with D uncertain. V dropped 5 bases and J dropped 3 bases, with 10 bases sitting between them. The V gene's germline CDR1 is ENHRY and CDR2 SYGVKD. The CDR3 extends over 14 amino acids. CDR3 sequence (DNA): TGTGCCATCAGTACAAATAGGGACACCGGGGAGCTGTTTTTT. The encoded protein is CAISTNRDTGELFF.

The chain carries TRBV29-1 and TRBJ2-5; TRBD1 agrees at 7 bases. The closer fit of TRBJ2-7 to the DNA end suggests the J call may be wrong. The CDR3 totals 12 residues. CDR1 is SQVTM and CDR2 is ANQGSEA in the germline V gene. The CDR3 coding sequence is TGCAGCGCCGGGACAGACGCCTACGAGCAGTACTTC. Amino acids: CSAGTDAYEQYF.

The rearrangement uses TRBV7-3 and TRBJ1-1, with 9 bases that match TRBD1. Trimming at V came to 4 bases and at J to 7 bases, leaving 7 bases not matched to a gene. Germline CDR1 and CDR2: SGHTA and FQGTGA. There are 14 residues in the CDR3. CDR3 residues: CASSSQGAQDEAFF. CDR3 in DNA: TGTGCCAGCAGCTCACAGGGGGCGCAGGATGAAGCTTTCTTT.

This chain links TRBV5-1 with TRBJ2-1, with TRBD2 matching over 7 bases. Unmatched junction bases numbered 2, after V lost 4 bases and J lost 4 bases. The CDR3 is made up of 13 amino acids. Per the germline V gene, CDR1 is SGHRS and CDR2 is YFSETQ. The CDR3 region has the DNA TGCGCCAGCAGCCGGGGGGTTTACAATGAGCAGTTCTTC. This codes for CASSRGVYNEQFF.

The CDR3, as DNA: TGTGCCAGCAGCTTGAGTCGGAGCTCCTACAATGAGCAGTTCTTC. Amino acids: CASSLSRSSYNEQFF. This chain links TRBV5-6 with TRBJ2-1; D unclear. V lost 1 base, J lost 0 bases, and 8 bases lay in between. There are 15 residues in the CDR3. Germline V CDR1 and CDR2: SGHDT, YYEEEE.

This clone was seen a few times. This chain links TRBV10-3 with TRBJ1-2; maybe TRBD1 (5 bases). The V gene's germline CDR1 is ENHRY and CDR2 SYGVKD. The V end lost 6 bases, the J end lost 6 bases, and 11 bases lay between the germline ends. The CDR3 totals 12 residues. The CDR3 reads CAISAPGDGYTF. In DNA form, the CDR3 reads TGTGCCATCAGCGCCCCGGGGGATGGCTACACCTTC.

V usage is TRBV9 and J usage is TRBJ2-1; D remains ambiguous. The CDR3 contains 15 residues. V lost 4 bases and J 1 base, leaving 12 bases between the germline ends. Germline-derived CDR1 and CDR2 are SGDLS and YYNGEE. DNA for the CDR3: TGTGCCAGCAGCCCTATGGATCTATCCTACAATGAGCAGTTCTTC. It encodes CASSPMDLSYNEQFF.

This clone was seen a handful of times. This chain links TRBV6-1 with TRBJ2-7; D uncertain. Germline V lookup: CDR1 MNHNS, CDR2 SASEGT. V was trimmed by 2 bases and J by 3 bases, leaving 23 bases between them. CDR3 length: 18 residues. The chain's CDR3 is CASSEWPLGDISVYEQYF. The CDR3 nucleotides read TGTGCCAGCAGTGAATGGCCACTTGGGGATATAAGTGTCTACGAGCAGTACTTC.

The CDR3 loop reads CASSFRRHSYNEQFF. The CDR3 DNA reads TGTGCCAGCAGCTTTCGCCGACACTCCTACAATGAGCAGTTCTTC. V usage is TRBV7-9 and J usage is TRBJ2-1; no reliable D call. V dropped 3 bases and J dropped 0 bases, with 9 bases sitting between them. Germline loops: CDR1 SEHNR, CDR2 FQNEAQ (reference sequence). The CDR3 has 15 amino acids. The entire variable domain, with the rest obtained from reference TRBV7-9 and TRBJ2-1, is as follows: DTGVSQNPRHKITKRGQNVTFRCDPISEHNRLYWYRQTLGQGPEFLTYFQNEAQLEKSRLLSDRFSAERPKGSFSTLEIQRTEQGDSAMYLCASSFRRHSYNEQFFGPGTRLTVL.

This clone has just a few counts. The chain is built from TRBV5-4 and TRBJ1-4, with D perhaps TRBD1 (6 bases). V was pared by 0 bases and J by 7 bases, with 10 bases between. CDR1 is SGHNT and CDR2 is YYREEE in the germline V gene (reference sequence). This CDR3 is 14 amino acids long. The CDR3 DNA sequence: TGTGCCAGCAGCTTGGGGACAGACCCTGAAAAACTGTTTTTT. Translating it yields CASSLGTDPEKLFF.

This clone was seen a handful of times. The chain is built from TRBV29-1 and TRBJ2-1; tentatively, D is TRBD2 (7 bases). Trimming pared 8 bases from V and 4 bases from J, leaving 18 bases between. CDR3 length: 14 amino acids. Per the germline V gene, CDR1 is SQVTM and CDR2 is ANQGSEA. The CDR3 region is CSNPGEGGYNEQFF. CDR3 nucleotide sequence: TGCAGCAACCCAGGGGAGGGGGGTTACAATGAGCAGTTCTTC.

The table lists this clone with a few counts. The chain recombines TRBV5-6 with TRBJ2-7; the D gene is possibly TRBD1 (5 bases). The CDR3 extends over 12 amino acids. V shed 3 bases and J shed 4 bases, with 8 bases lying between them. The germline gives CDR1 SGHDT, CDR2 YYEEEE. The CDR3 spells CASSSRDYEQYF. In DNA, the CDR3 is TGTGCCAGCAGCTCCAGGGATTACGAGCAGTACTTC.